This section outlines one TCR beta chain sequence together with its context. The CDR3 is 15 amino acids. V was cut by 6 bases and J by 2 bases, with 15 bases left in between. Germline V gene data show CDR1 as KGHDR and CDR2 as SFDVKD. Profiled with immunoSEQ multiplex PCR; TCRdb holds only in-frame clones, not every one. The sample shows under 350,000 clones, 70% to 90% of them seen only once. This sample is drawn from a study of blood T cell repertoires in COVID-19. Sequencing was carried out using PBMCs or T cells enriched from blood (not recorded which). The chain employs TRBV24-1 and TRBJ2-5; unclear D gene. The clonotype comes from a woman aged 35 to 49 with acute COVID-19. Here the CDR3 DNA reads TGTGCCACCAGTCACAGAAAGGATATTCAAGAGACCCAGTACTTC. It is translated as CATSHRKDIQETQYF.